One and the same sample provided the 29 T cell receptor beta chains below, sequenced in a study of tumor-infiltrating lymphocytes in primary liver carcinoma. The source of the blood RNA was unsorted whole blood, and germline DNA was extracted as well. The template, about 550 ng total RNA, yielded TCR beta cDNA made with a constant-region primer. Slightly modified ARM-PCR served as the procedure for the TCR beta libraries. These libraries came from three rounds of nested multiplex PCR. Researchers ran the first two PCR rounds for approximately 9 cycles each with TRBV1-TRBV30 forward primers and a C-beta reverse primer. Via MiXCR, TCRdb re-called the multiplex PCR reads, giving one row per CDR3 protein. In the table there are roughly 330,000 distinct CDR3 sequences, around 60% of which are singletons. The sample consisted of peripheral blood. The receptor set was obtained from a man aged 35-49 years with primary liver carcinoma and hepatitis B virus infection.

Worth noting for this clonotype: A much larger clone lies one base from this, so it may be a read error. The chain couples TRBV6-5 to TRBJ1-1, with TRBD1 matching over 7 bases. CDR1 is MNHEY, CDR2 SVGAGI, per germline. CDR3 length equals 13 residues. The CDR3 bases are TGTACCAGCAGTAAGAGGGGGCCCGCTGAAGCTTTCTTT. Amino acids: CTSSKRGPAEAFF.

This clonotype showed up many times. The V gene is TRBV11-3, the J gene TRBJ1-1; D remains ambiguous. The CDR3 is made up of 13 amino acids. Germline assignment: CDR1 SGHNT and CDR2 YENEEA. Trimming took 6 bases from V and 7 from J, leaving 15 bases between them. CDR3 DNA sequence: TGTGCCAGCAGTCGAACTCAACGTGGTGAAGCTTTCTTT. Its translation: CASSRTQRGEAFF. The whole variable domain, remainder taken from reference TRBV11-3 and TRBJ1-1, is EAGVVQSPRYKIIEKKQPVAFWCNPISGHNTLYWYLQNLGQGPELLIRYENEEAVDDSQLPKDRFSAERLKGVDSTLKIQPAELGDSAVYLCASSRTQRGEAFFGQGTRLTVV.

Remarks on this clonotype: One junction end disagrees with the germline gene, perhaps due to a read error. The chain recombines TRBV11-2 with TRBJ1-2, with unresolved D. CDR1 is SGHAT, CDR2 FQNNGV, per germline. This CDR3 spans 17 amino acids. The DNA for the CDR3 is TGTGCCAGCAGTCCCCGATTGGATAGCCTACTGAACTATGACTACACCTTC. Its protein product is CASSPRLDSLLNYDYTF.

The chain couples TRBV5-1 to TRBJ2-7, with TRBD2 matching over 8 bases. Losses at the gene ends were 4 bases for V and 0 bases for J; bases not matched to a gene: 9. Germline V gives CDR1 SGHRS, CDR2 YFSETQ. The CDR3 extends over 16 amino acids. CDR3 DNA sequence: TGCGCCAGCAGCATACTAGCGGTTAGGAGCTCCTACGAGCAGTACTTC. Protein: CASSILAVRSSYEQYF.

Comments on this clonotype: A read error may be the cause here, since a much bigger clone is one base away. Since no conserved phenylalanine or tryptophan closes the CDR3, a read error is the likely cause. The chain links TRBV6-6 to TRBJ2-7; D tentatively fits TRBD1 or TRBD2 (5 bases each). The germline CDR1 and CDR2 sequences are MNHNY and SVGAGI (reference sequence). The CDR3 runs 13 residues. Trimming removed 5 bases from V and 2 bases from J, with 10 bases in between. CDR3 DNA: TGTGCCAGCAGTCCGGGACCACCCTACGAGCAGTACTCC. As protein: CASSPGPPYEQYS.

In its sample, this clonotype was seen a few times. This CDR3 reads CAITYSAGMDTDTQYF. CDR3 sequence (DNA): TGTGCCATCACCTATTCGGCAGGGATGGACACAGATACGCAGTATTTT. The rearrangement joins TRBV10-3 to TRBJ2-3; tentatively, D is TRBD1 (5 bases). The CDR3 is made up of 16 amino acids. V lost 7 bases and J lost 2, with 19 bases in between. Germline loops: CDR1 ENHRY, CDR2 SYGVKD.

On this clonotype: This may be a read error, as it is one base from a much larger clone. J is TRBJ1-2 and V is TRBV6-2 or TRBV6-3; D is unclear. Germline loops: CDR1 MNHEY, CDR2 SVGEGT. This CDR3 has 13 residues. The DNA of the CDR3 is TGTGCCAGCAGGGACGGAGTTAACTATGGCTACAACTTC. It yields the protein CASRDGVNYGYNF.

Worth noting for this clonotype: A junction boundary mismatches the germline segment, possibly from a read error. The J gene is TRBJ1-5, the V gene TRBV11-2; possible D gene TRBD1, 5 bases. CDR1 is SGHAT, CDR2 FQNNGV, per germline. This CDR3 comprises 14 residues. The CDR3 bases are TGTGCCAGTAGCTTAGACAGTGTAGCGGGTCCCCAGCATTTT. Its translation: CASSLDSVAGPQHF.

The V call is TRBV5-1, the J call TRBJ2-1, with a tentative D call TRBD1 (5 bases). Trimming stripped 0 bases from V and 7 bases from J, with 11 bases between. Germline-derived CDR1 and CDR2 are SGHRS and YFSETQ. This CDR3 region has 14 residues. CDR3 nucleotides: TGCGCCAGCAGCTTGGCCTCAGGGCAAAATGAGCAGTTCTTC. It yields the protein CASSLASGQNEQFF.

To note about this clonotype: This may stem from a read error, because a much larger clone lies one nucleotide away. The chain has TRBV4-1 and TRBJ2-1; no clear D gene. Germline-derived CDR1 and CDR2 are MGHRA and YSYEKL. CDR3 length: 14 amino acids. Between the trimmed V and J ends, which lost 6 bases and 4 bases, there was a span of 13 bases. The CDR3 region has the DNA TGCGCCAGCAGGGAAGCCAGGCTTTACAATGAGCAGTTCTTC. Its protein is CASREARLYNEQFF.

This clonotype was detected only a few times. Here the CDR3 omits its conserved ending phenylalanine or tryptophan, so a read error is the likely source. J is TRBJ1-1 and V is TRBV11-1; possible D gene TRBD1, 6 bases. The CDR3 has 17 residues. V was shortened by 0 bases and J by 2 bases, with 16 bases between the two germline ends. The germline gives CDR1 SGHAT, CDR2 FQDESV (reference sequence). The CDR3 region is CASSLAQKGDRNTEAFL. The CDR3 DNA reads TGTGCCAGCAGCTTAGCGCAGAAGGGGGACCGAAACACTGAAGCTTTCCTT.

For this clonotype: This may be a read error, as it is one base from a much larger clone. The chain uses TRBV6-2 or TRBV6-3 and TRBJ2-1, with 7 bases lining up with TRBD2. The CDR3 spans 17 residues. Germline loops: CDR1 MNHEY, CDR2 SVGEGT. J lost 8 bases, V lost 0 bases, and 13 bases had no gene match. CDR3 sequence: CASSYSRGSGDADEQFF. In DNA, the CDR3 is TGTGCCAGCAGTTACTCGAGGGGCAGCGGGGACGCCGATGAGCAGTTCTTC.

The V and J genes are TRBV5-4 and TRBJ2-3, with TRBD1 matching 9 bases. Germline lookup yields CDR1 SGHNT and CDR2 YYREEE (reference sequence). Trimming at V came to 4 bases and at J to 9 bases, leaving 9 bases not matched to a gene. The CDR3 spans 14 residues. CDR3 sequence (DNA): TGTGCCAGCAGCCGCGGACAGGGGACTAAGACGCAGTATTTT. Translating gives CASSRGQGTKTQYF.

The chain employs TRBV18 and TRBJ2-1, with unresolved D. Germline-derived CDR1 and CDR2 are KGHSH and LQKENI. V gave up 0 bases and J gave up 5 bases, with 11 bases separating them. This CDR3 has 15 amino acids. CDR3 sequence (DNA): TGTGCCAGCTCACCACCCTCTCAGCCAGACAATGAGCAGTTCTTC. This encodes CASSPPSQPDNEQFF. The whole variable domain, filled in from reference TRBV18 and TRBJ2-1, reads NAGVMQNPRHLVRRRGQEARLRCSPMKGHSHVYWYRQLPEEGLKFMVYLQKENIIDESGMPKERFSAEFPKEGPSILRIQQVVRGDSAAYFCASSPPSQPDNEQFFGPGTRLTVL.

This clonotype was seen ten or more times. This sequence joins TRBV6-2 or TRBV6-3 and TRBJ2-1; 9 nucleotides align to TRBD2. Per germline, CDR1 MNHEY and CDR2 SVGEGT. V lost 6 bases and J lost 3; bases outside the gene matches: 15. CDR3 length: 18 amino acids. The CDR3 spells CASSSRTRGREGYNEQFF. DNA for the CDR3: TGTGCCAGCAGCTCACGGACTCGGGGGCGGGAGGGCTACAATGAGCAGTTCTTC.

Comments on this clonotype: A junction boundary mismatches the germline segment, possibly from a read error. V is TRBV11-2 and J is TRBJ1-2, with D possibly being TRBD1 (5 bases). Germline assignment: CDR1 SGHAT and CDR2 FQNNGV. The CDR3 covers 14 residues. DNA for the CDR3: TGTACCAGCTTGTGGGGACGGGAAGAGTATGGCTACACCTTC. It codes for CTSLWGREEYGYTF.

In the case of this clonotype: Being one base from a much bigger clone, this may be a read error. The CDR3 carries no conserved terminal phenylalanine or tryptophan, so it likely arises from a read error. The chain is built from TRBV4-1 and TRBJ2-7; D gene uncertain. V shed 1 base and J shed 4 bases, with 17 bases lying between them. The germline V gene has CDR1 MGHRA and CDR2 YSYEKL. This CDR3 has 16 residues. Here the CDR3 DNA reads TGCGCCAGCAGCCAAGTAGTCATCGCCAGTCGATACGAGCAGTACTTG. Amino acid sequence: CASSQVVIASRYEQYL.

This chain uses TRBV28 with TRBJ1-2; tentatively, D is TRBD1 (6 bases). The germline gives CDR1 MDHEN, CDR2 SYDVKM. Trimming shortened V by 6 bases and J by 12 bases, and 29 bases separated the two germline ends. There are 16 residues in the CDR3. CDR3 in DNA: TGTGCCAGCAGCTCCGGCGGGGGGGGCAGAAACTATGGGCACACCTTC. It encodes CASSSGGGGRNYGHTF.

The J gene is TRBJ2-1, the V gene TRBV11-2; D gene unclear. Trimming removed 5 bases at V and 4 bases at J, with 15 bases between. The CDR3 is 15 residues long. Per the germline V gene, CDR1 is SGHAT and CDR2 is FQNNGV. The CDR3 sequence: CASSPSASGYNEQFF. DNA of the CDR3: TGTGCCAGCAGCCCCTCGGCTAGTGGATACAATGAGCAGTTCTTC.

For this clonotype: A much larger clone sits a single nucleotide away, making a read error possible. The chain recombines TRBV14 with TRBJ2-7; D unresolved. The CDR3 is 18 amino acids. CDR1 is SGHDN, CDR2 FVKESK, per germline. Trimming removed 5 bases from V and 2 bases from J, with 25 bases in between. CDR3 amino acids: CASSTRSLHLTTAYEQYF. Here the CDR3 DNA reads TGTGCCAGCAGCACACGTTCGCTCCATTTAACAACAGCCTACGAGCAGTACTTC.

This clonotype has only one observation. The rearrangement joins TRBV11-2 to TRBJ2-7, with TRBD1 identical over 7 bases. The CDR3 spans 14 residues. CDR1 SGHAT and CDR2 FQNNGV come from the germline V gene. With V trimmed by 5 bases and J by 4 bases, 8 bases remained unmatched. CDR3 residues: CASSPGTVGYEQYF. The DNA for the CDR3 is TGTGCCAGCAGCCCGGGGACAGTGGGTTACGAGCAGTACTTC.

This clonotype occurred many times. The V call is TRBV28, the J call TRBJ2-7; TRBD1 is a possible D gene (8 bases). Germline values: CDR1 MDHEN, CDR2 SYDVKM. The CDR3 covers 13 residues. Trimming left V 8 bases short and J 2 bases short, with 13 bases between. This CDR3 reads CASQGAGAYEQYF. CDR3 DNA sequence: TGTGCCAGCCAGGGGGCGGGGGCCTACGAGCAGTACTTC.

This clonotype was observed a handful of times. V gene TRBV30 combines with J gene TRBJ1-5, with D unresolved. Germline CDR1 and CDR2: GTSNPN and SVGIG (reference sequence). This CDR3 spans 14 amino acids. CDR3 amino acids: CASSEDYSNQPQHF. The CDR3 nucleotides read TGTGCATCAAGCGAGGACTATAGCAATCAGCCCCAGCATTTT.

This clonotype was seen repeatedly, ten times or more. The J gene is TRBJ2-7, the V gene TRBV10-3; D may be TRBD1 or TRBD2 (5 bases each). Looked up from germline, CDR1 is ENHRY and CDR2 is SYGVKD. V lost 7 bases, J lost 6 bases, and 13 bases lay in between. CDR3 size: 12 residues. The CDR3 DNA sequence: TGTGCCATCACCCCGGGGACCCCCGAGCAGTACTTC. It specifies CAITPGTPEQYF.

The V call is TRBV12-3 or TRBV12-4, the J call TRBJ2-5, with 7 bases fitting TRBD2. Germline trimming cut 2 bases from V and 5 bases from J; bases unmatched to any gene: 5. The CDR3 is 14 residues long. As DNA, the CDR3 is TGTGCCAGCAGTTTACAGCGGGATCGGGAGACCCAGTACTTC. Encoded protein: CASSLQRDRETQYF.

Concerning this clonotype itself: It is likely a read error, because the conserved phenylalanine at the end of the CDR3 is missing. The DNA is left out, because the CDR3 cannot be placed on it with certainty; the CDR3 is given as TCRdb lists it. The V and J genes are TRBV6-6 and TRBJ2-1; the listed D gene, TRBD2, was not tested against the DNA. CDR1 is MNHNY, CDR2 SVGAGI, per germline (reference sequence). The length of the CDR3 is 16 amino acids, counting both ends. This CDR3 is CASSFTSGSSYNEQLL.

The chain links TRBV11-2 to TRBJ1-3; possible D gene TRBD1, 6 bases. Per germline, CDR1 SGHAT and CDR2 FQNNGV. This CDR3 has 15 residues. Here the CDR3 reads CANSSRTELLNTIYF. CDR3 DNA sequence: TGTGCTAACAGCTCTCGGACAGAACTTTTGAACACCATATATTTT.

A few counts support this clonotype. The J gene is TRBJ1-4, the V gene TRBV5-4, with TRBD1 identical over 8 bases. The germline CDR1 and CDR2 sequences are SGHNT and YYREEE (reference sequence). The CDR3 runs 16 residues. J was trimmed by 7 bases and V by 4 bases; bases with no gene match: 12. CDR3: CASSTPGQVKLEKLFF. The CDR3 DNA reads as TGTGCCAGCAGCACACCGGGACAGGTCAAACTTGAAAAACTGTTTTTT.

This clonotype was seen only once. A read error may be the cause here, since a much bigger clone is one base away. The chain employs TRBV6-1 and TRBJ2-1; the match to TRBD2 covers 8 bases. Germline V lookup: CDR1 MNHNS, CDR2 SASEGT. The CDR3 totals 16 residues. CDR3 sequence reads: CASSEASGRAWNEEFF. The CDR3 DNA reads as TGTGCCAGCAGTGAAGCGTCCGGGAGGGCTTGGAATGAGGAGTTCTTC.